This TCR beta chain was sequenced for a study of blood T cell repertoires in COVID-19. Whole-study context: Spain, Italy and the United States supplied samples that represented acute and convalescent COVID-19. The analysed material was cDNA or gDNA that came from T cells, B-cell-depleted T cells, or PBMCs.

Methods used by the authors: Estimation of nucleated cell counts was performed using reference gene primer amplification. Clones were sequenced by immunoSEQ multiplex PCR, and TCRdb holds only the in-frame ones, with some missing. The V and J calls and clone size were taken over from that table, and D and trimming were inferred from the DNA. The profile shows approximately 63,000 clones, roughly 84% of them singletons. The receptor comes from a woman aged 70 to 79 with acute or convalescent COVID-19. The sequenced material came from peripheral blood.

CDR3 sequence: CASRARESGNTIYF. DNA for the CDR3: TGTGCCAGCAGAGCTAGGGAGTCGGGAAACACCATATATTTT. This sequence joins TRBV7-2 and TRBJ1-3; no clear D gene. From germline, CDR1 is SGHTA and CDR2 FQGNSA. The CDR3 runs to 14 residues. The V and J ends lost 6 bases and 4 bases respectively, with 13 bases between them.